This T cell receptor beta chain stems from a study of blood T cell repertoires in COVID-19. Produced via immunoSEQ multiplex PCR; TCRdb's table is partial and in-frame only. This table has some 240,000 clones, 86% appearing once. Germline lookup yields CDR1 LGHDT and CDR2 YNNKEL (reference sequence). The CDR3 sequence is 13 residues long. The V and J ends lost 5 bases and 7 bases respectively, with 14 bases between them. The sample holds one count of this clone. The sample was PBMCs or T cells enriched from blood (not recorded which). The J gene is TRBJ2-5, the V gene TRBV3-1 (or the pseudogene TRBV3-2), with D hard to call. This receptor was identified in a woman between 40 and 55 years old with acute COVID-19. For the CDR3, the DNA is TGTGCCAGCAGCAGCCACGCCGGTGGGACCCAGTACTTC. Translating it yields CASSSHAGGTQYF.